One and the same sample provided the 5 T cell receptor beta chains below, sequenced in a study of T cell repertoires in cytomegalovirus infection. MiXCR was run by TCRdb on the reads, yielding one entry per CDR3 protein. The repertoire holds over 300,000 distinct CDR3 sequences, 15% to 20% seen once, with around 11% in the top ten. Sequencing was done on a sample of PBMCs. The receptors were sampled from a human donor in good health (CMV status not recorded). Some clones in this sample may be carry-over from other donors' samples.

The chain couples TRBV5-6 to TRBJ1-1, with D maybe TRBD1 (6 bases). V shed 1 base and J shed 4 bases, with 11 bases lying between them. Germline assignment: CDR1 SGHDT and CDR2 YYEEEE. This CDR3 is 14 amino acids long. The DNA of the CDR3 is TGTGCCAGCAGCTTGCCAGGGGCGGTCACTGAAGCTTTCTTT. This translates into CASSLPGAVTEAFF.

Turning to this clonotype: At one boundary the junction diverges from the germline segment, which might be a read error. This chain's CDR3 is CAISLAGNHYQETQYF. DNA of the CDR3: TGTGCCATCAGCTTGGCAGGGAACCATTACCAAGAGACCCAGTACTTC. The rearrangement links TRBV5-5 to TRBJ2-5; possibly TRBD1 for D (5 bases). CDR3 length equals 16 residues. Germline V lookup: CDR1 SGHKS, CDR2 YYEKEE (reference sequence).

CDR3: CASSFIGRLGANVLTF. For the CDR3, the DNA is TGTGCCAGCAGCTTTATCGGTCGGCTGGGGGCCAACGTCCTGACTTTC. The genes are TRBV7-9 and TRBJ2-6; D is unclear. Deletions cut 3 bases from V and 4 bases from J, with 13 bases between. This CDR3 is 16 amino acids long. The germline CDR1 and CDR2 sequences are SEHNR and FQNEAQ (reference sequence).

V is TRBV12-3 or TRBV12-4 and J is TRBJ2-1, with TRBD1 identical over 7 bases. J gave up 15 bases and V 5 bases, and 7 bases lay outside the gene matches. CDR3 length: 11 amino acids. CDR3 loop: CASSLRTGLFF. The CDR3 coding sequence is TGTGCCAGCAGTCTACGGACAGGCCTGTTCTTC.

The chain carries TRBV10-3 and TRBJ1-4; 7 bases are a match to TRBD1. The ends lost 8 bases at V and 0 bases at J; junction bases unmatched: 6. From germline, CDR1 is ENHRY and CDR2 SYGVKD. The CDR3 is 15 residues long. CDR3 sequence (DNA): TGTGCCATCGGGGGACAGTCAGCAACTAATGAAAAACTGTTTTTT. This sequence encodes CAIGGQSATNEKLFF.